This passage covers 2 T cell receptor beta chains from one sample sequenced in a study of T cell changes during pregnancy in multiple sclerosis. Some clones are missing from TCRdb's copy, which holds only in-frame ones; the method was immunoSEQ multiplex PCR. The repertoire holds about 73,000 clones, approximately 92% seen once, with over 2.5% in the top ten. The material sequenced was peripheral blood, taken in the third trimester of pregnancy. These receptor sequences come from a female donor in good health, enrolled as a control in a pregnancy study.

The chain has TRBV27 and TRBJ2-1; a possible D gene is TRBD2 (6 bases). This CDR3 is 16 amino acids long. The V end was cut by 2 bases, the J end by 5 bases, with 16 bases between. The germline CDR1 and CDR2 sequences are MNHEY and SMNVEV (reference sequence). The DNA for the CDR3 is TGTGCCAGCAGTTTAGCGGGAAAACAACCCCACAATGAGCAGTTCTTC. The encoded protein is CASSLAGKQPHNEQFF.

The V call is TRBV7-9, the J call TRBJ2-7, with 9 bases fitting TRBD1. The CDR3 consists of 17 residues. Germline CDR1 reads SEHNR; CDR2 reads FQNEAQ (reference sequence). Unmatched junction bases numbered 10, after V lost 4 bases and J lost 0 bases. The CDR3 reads CASSSADRGFSSYEQYF. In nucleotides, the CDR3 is TGTGCCAGCAGCTCCGCGGACAGGGGCTTTAGCTCCTACGAGCAGTACTTC.